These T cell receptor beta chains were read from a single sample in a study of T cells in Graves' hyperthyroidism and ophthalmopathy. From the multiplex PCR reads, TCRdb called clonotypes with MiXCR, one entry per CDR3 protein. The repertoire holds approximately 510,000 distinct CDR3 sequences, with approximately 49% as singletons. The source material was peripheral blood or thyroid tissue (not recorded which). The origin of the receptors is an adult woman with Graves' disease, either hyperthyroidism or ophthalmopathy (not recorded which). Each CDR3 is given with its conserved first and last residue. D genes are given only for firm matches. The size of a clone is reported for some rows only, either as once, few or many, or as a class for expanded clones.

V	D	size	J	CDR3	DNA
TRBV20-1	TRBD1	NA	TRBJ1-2	CSARVGQVFYGYTF	TGCAGTGCTAGAGTTGGACAGGTTTTCTATGGCTACACCTTC
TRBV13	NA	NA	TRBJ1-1	CASSSGRNTETFF	TGTGCCAGCAGCTCCGGGAGGAACACTGAAACTTTCTTT
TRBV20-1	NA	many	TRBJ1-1	CSAPPGGRDTEAFF	TGCAGTGCGCCCCCGGGGGGCAGGGACACTGAAGCTTTCTTT
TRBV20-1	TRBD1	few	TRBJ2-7	CSARQGAREQYF	TGCAGTGCTAGACAGGGGGCGCGGGAGCAGTACTTC
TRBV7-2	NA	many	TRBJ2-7	CASSFIRRSYEQYF	TGTGCCAGCAGCTTTATCCGCAGATCCTACGAGCAGTACTTC
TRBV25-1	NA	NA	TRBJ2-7	CASSEPGLSYEQYF	TGTGCCAGCAGTGAACCGGGACTTAGCTACGAGCAGTACTTC
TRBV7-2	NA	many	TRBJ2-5	CASSQSRETQYF	TGTGCCAGCAGCCAGTCCCGGGAGACCCAGTACTTC
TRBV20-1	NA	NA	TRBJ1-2	CSARDGVSGYGYTF	TGCAGTGCTAGAGATGGTGTATCAGGCTATGGCTACACCTTC
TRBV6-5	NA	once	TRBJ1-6	CASSYRGLDISPLHF	TGTGCCAGCAGTTACAGGGGCTTGGACATTTCACCCCTCCACTTT
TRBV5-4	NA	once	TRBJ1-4	CASRIRGADEKLFF	TGTGCCAGCAGGATACGGGGGGCGGATGAAAAACTGTTTTTT
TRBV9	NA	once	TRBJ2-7	CASSAQGFNEQYF	TGTGCCAGCAGCGCCCAGGGGTTCAACGAGCAGTACTTC
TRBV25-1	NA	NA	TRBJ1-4	CASSDPWGREKLFF	TGTGCCAGCAGTGACCCGTGGGGGCGCGAAAAACTGTTTTTT
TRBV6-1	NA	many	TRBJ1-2	CASSHGYGYTF	TGTGCCAGCAGTCATGGCTATGGCTACACCTTC
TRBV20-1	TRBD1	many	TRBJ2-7	CSAGMGQNYEQYF	TGCAGTGCTGGAATGGGACAGAACTACGAGCAGTACTTC
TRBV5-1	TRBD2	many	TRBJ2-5	CASSSPTSGSQETQYF	TGCGCCAGCAGCTCACCGACTAGCGGGAGCCAGGAGACCCAGTACTTC
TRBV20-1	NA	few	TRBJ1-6	CSARGSFSPLHF	TGCAGTGCTAGAGGGTCTTTCTCACCCCTCCACTTT
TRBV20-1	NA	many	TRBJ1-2	CSALILRGSSYGYTF	TGCAGTGCCCTAATACTACGGGGATCGAGCTATGGCTACACCTTC
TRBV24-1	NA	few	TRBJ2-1	CATSETSGAGGNEQFF	TGTGCCACCAGTGAAACCTCGGGGGCTGGAGGCAATGAGCAGTTCTTC
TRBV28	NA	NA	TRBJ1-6	CASTQTGGSNSPLHF	TGTGCCAGCACCCAAACGGGGGGTTCGAATTCACCCCTCCACTTT
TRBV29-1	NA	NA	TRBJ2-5	CSVEGNGETQYF	TGCAGCGTTGAAGGGAACGGGGAGACCCAGTACTTC
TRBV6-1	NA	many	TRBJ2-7	CASSADRPYEQYF	TGTGCCAGCAGTGCGGACAGACCATACGAGCAGTACTTC
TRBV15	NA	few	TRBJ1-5	CASTAGALYSNQPQHF	TGTGCCAGCACCGCAGGGGCCCTCTATAGCAATCAGCCCCAGCATTTT
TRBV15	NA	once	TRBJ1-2	CATSSEEGSYGYTF	TGTGCCACCAGCAGTGAAGAGGGGTCTTATGGCTACACCTTC
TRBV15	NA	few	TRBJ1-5	CATSRLWGEGEGQPQHF	TGTGCCACCAGCAGGCTCTGGGGGGAGGGTGAGGGTCAGCCCCAGCATTTT
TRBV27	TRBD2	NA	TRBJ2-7	CASSPTGLAGGEQYF	TGTGCCAGCAGTCCAACGGGACTAGCGGGAGGCGAGCAGTACTTC
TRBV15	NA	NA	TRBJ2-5	CATSTYGRSQETQYF	TGTGCCACCAGCACTTATGGTAGAAGCCAAGAGACCCAGTACTTC
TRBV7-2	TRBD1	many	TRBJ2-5	CASSAPGGVGQTQYF	TGTGCCAGCAGCGCCCCAGGGGGCGTAGGACAGACCCAGTACTTC